This entry describes one T cell receptor beta chain. In the same sample, other DNA sequences code for this CDR3. Germline CDR1 SGHDT, CDR2 YYEEEE. Losses at the gene ends were 0 bases for V and 2 bases for J; bases not matched to a gene: 4. The CDR3 is 16 residues long. Repertoires were generated with immunoSEQ multiplex PCR, while TCRdb's copy carries only in-frame clones and drops some. Of roughly 230,000 clones in the sample, approximately 84% were seen once. This sample stems from a study of blood T cell repertoires in COVID-19. Source material: PBMCs or T cells enriched from blood (not recorded which). The V gene is TRBV5-6, the J gene TRBJ1-5; TRBD1 matches at 8 bases. The receptor's source is a woman in her forties or fifties who had been exposed to COVID-19. In DNA, the CDR3 is TGTGCCAGCAGCTTGGGGGCAGGGGGCGGCAATCAGCCCCAGCATTTT. Protein sequence: CASSLGAGGGNQPQHF.